Shown below are 32 T cell receptor beta chains from a single sample sequenced in a study of PD-1 blockade in mismatch repair-deficient tumors. TCRdb keeps only in-frame clones here, not all; method: immunoSEQ multiplex PCR. The table shows tens of thousands of clones, with around 73% occurring only once. The sample here was peripheral blood, taken 4 weeks after starting pembrolizumab. The source of these receptors is an adult with mismatch repair-deficient cancer.

The chain joins TRBV28 to TRBJ2-7, with D possibly being TRBD1 (6 bases). This CDR3 spans 13 amino acids. The V gene lost 5 bases and the J gene lost 4 bases, with 12 bases spanning the gap. Germline values: CDR1 MDHEN, CDR2 SYDVKM. CDR3 bases: TGTGCCAGCAGTGAGAGGGGGATGTACGAGCAGTACTTC. This sequence encodes CASSERGMYEQYF. Full variable domain (missing parts from reference TRBV28 and TRBJ2-7): DVKVTQSSRYLVKRTGEKVFLECVQDMDHENMFWYRQDPGLGLRLIYFSYDVKMKEKGDIPEGYSVSREKKERFSLILESASTNQTSMYLCASSERGMYEQYFGPGTRLTVT.

This clone was seen a few times. This chain links TRBV11-2 with TRBJ2-7; D remains unclear. CDR1 is SGHAT, CDR2 FQNNGV, per germline. V lost 5 bases to trimming and J lost 4 bases, with 15 bases between them. The CDR3 consists of 14 residues. CDR3 sequence (DNA): TGTGCCAGCAGCCCGCCCGTGGTACTGTACGAGCAGTACTTC. It yields the protein CASSPPVVLYEQYF.

This clone was seen a few times. The CDR3 loop is CASSPPLAGGGDTQYF. The CDR3 DNA reads as TGTGCCAGCAGCCCCCCACTAGCGGGTGGAGGAGATACGCAGTATTTT. The J gene is TRBJ2-3, the V gene TRBV25-1; 9 bases are shared with TRBD2. Germline loops: CDR1 MGHDK, CDR2 SYGVNS. The junction had 12 bases not matched to a gene; V was cut back by 6 bases and J by 5 bases. CDR3 length: 16 residues.

The chain is built from TRBV7-8 and TRBJ2-3; D might be TRBD1 (6 bases). CDR3 length: 17 amino acids. Per germline, CDR1 SGHVS and CDR2 FQNEAQ. Trimming took off 3 bases at V and 2 bases at J, with 18 bases between the two ends. CDR3 bases: TGTGCCAGCAGCTTTTTGGACAAGACAGGCGACACAGATACGCAGTATTTT. It translates to CASSFLDKTGDTDTQYF.

The gene calls are TRBV7-9 and TRBJ2-7; TRBD1 matches 7 bases. Germline V gene data show CDR1 as SEHNR and CDR2 as FQNEAQ (reference sequence). The CDR3 has 12 amino acids. V lost 2 bases, J lost 9 bases, and 4 bases stayed unmatched. The CDR3 spells CASSLFRTGQYF. The CDR3 bases are TGTGCCAGCAGCTTATTTCGGACAGGGCAGTACTTC. Using reference TRBV7-9 and TRBJ2-7 for the parts outside the CDR3, the full variable domain is DTGVSQNPRHKITKRGQNVTFRCDPISEHNRLYWYRQTLGQGPEFLTYFQNEAQLEKSRLLSDRFSAERPKGSFSTLEIQRTEQGDSAMYLCASSLFRTGQYFGPGTRLTVT.

This chain links TRBV5-5 with TRBJ2-1; 9 bases map to TRBD2. V trimming: 6 bases; J trimming: 8 bases; junction bases outside the gene matches: 9. This CDR3 comprises 14 residues. Germline lookup yields CDR1 SGHKS and CDR2 YYEKEE (reference sequence). The CDR3 DNA sequence: TGTGCCAGCATACAAGGGACTAGCCTGCATGAGCAGTTCTTC. This codes for CASIQGTSLHEQFF.

CDR3 sequence reads: CSVADMGTHREAFF. The CDR3 nucleotides read TGCAGCGTGGCGGACATGGGGACTCACCGTGAAGCTTTCTTT. The chain joins TRBV29-1 to TRBJ1-1, with D possibly being TRBD1 (5 bases). V lost 6 bases and J 7 bases, leaving 21 bases between the germline ends. The V gene's germline CDR1 is SQVTM and CDR2 ANQGSEA. This CDR3 has 14 amino acids.

The chain employs TRBV25-1 and TRBJ1-1; the D gene is possibly TRBD1 (6 bases). The CDR3 loop spans 12 amino acids. Germline CDR1 is MGHDK and CDR2 is SYGVNS. Trimming took 4 bases from V and 6 from J, leaving 9 bases between them. The CDR3 here is CASSGGGAEAFF. The CDR3 DNA follows: TGTGCCAGCAGTGGAGGGGGGGCTGAAGCTTTCTTT.

This clone has more than one count but fewer than ten. The CDR3 DNA reads as TGTGCCAGCAGCCCACGGGGGGGTGGCGCTTACGAGCAGTACTTC. It is translated as CASSPRGGGAYEQYF. The J gene is TRBJ2-7, the V gene TRBV7-9; 8 bases match TRBD2. Germline V gene lookup returns CDR1 SEHNR and CDR2 FQNEAQ (reference sequence). With 5 bases clipped from V and 4 bases from J, the junction kept 10 bases outside the gene matches. The CDR3 loop spans 15 amino acids. The full variable domain, in which reference TRBV7-9 and TRBJ2-7 provide the parts outside the CDR3, is DTGVSQNPRHKITKRGQNVTFRCDPISEHNRLYWYRQTLGQGPEFLTYFQNEAQLEKSRLLSDRFSAERPKGSFSTLEIQRTEQGDSAMYLCASSPRGGGAYEQYFGPGTRLTVT.

The J gene is TRBJ2-7, the V gene TRBV29-1; TRBD1 agrees at 9 bases. Germline V gene data show CDR1 as SQVTM and CDR2 as ANQGSEA. This CDR3 spans 14 amino acids. Trimming at V came to 6 bases and at J to 3 bases, leaving 9 bases not matched to a gene. The CDR3 coding sequence is TGCAGCGTGACTGGACAGGGGATCTACTACGAGCAGTACTTC. Protein: CSVTGQGIYYEQYF.

The rearrangement uses TRBV5-1 and TRBJ1-2, with a tentative D call TRBD1 (6 bases). The V and J ends lost 0 bases and 4 bases respectively, with 13 bases between them. Germline values: CDR1 SGHRS, CDR2 YFSETQ. The CDR3 has 15 residues. This CDR3 reads CASSLGRGPLYGYTF. The CDR3, as DNA: TGCGCCAGCAGCTTGGGCAGGGGCCCCCTCTATGGCTACACCTTC.

This clone occurred a few times. The V call is TRBV5-4, the J call TRBJ1-3; a weak D match, TRBD1 (6 bases). V was clipped by 4 bases and J by 4 bases, with 15 bases between them. Germline values: CDR1 SGHNT, CDR2 YYREEE (reference sequence). This CDR3 spans 15 amino acids. The CDR3, as DNA: TGTGCCAGCAGCCAAGATGAGGGGGGAGGAAACACCATATATTTT. Encoded protein: CASSQDEGGGNTIYF.

The sample holds a few counts of this clone. This rearrangement joins TRBV30 to TRBJ1-2, with D unresolved. Germline CDR1 is GTSNPN and CDR2 is SVGIG (reference sequence). CDR3 length: 14 residues. Trimming shortened V by 2 bases and J by 4 bases, and 14 bases separated the two germline ends. CDR3 sequence (DNA): TGTGCCTGGAGTACGGCGGCTGGCGGCTATGGCTACACCTTC. As protein: CAWSTAAGGYGYTF.

CDR3 DNA sequence: TGTGCCAGCAGCCTACGGGGTAGCGGGACTGGGGCCAACGTCCTGACTTTC. Translating gives CASSLRGSGTGANVLTF. This sequence joins TRBV5-4 and TRBJ2-6; 8 nucleotides agree with TRBD2. V dropped 4 bases and J dropped 2; count of bases not matched to a gene: 8. The CDR3 runs to 17 residues. Germline values: CDR1 SGHNT, CDR2 YYREEE (reference sequence). The entire variable domain, with the rest obtained from reference TRBV5-4 and TRBJ2-6, is as follows: ETGVTQSPTHLIKTRGQQVTLRCSSQSGHNTVSWYQQALGQGPQFIFQYYREEENGRGNFPPRFSGLQFPNYSSELNVNALELDDSALYLCASSLRGSGTGANVLTFGAGSRLTVL.

The chain joins TRBV7-6 to TRBJ2-2; D assignment may be TRBD1 or TRBD2 (5 bases each). Trimming shortened V by 3 bases and J by 3 bases, and 8 bases separated the two germline ends. The germline gives CDR1 SGHVS, CDR2 FNYEAQ. The CDR3 is made up of 14 amino acids. The CDR3 coding sequence is TGTGCCAGCAGCTTCGGGACGGACACCGGGGAGCTGTTTTTT. Translating gives CASSFGTDTGELFF.

This chain uses TRBV27 with TRBJ1-5, with 9 nucleotides matching TRBD1. Losses at the gene ends were 6 bases for V and 4 bases for J; bases not matched to a gene: 4. The CDR3 consists of 14 residues. The V gene's germline CDR1 is MNHEY and CDR2 SMNVEV (reference sequence). This CDR3 is CASRPGQGNQPQHF. The CDR3 DNA follows: TGTGCCAGCAGGCCGGGACAGGGTAATCAGCCCCAGCATTTT.

The chain combines TRBV12-5 with TRBJ1-1, with D hard to call. V was cut by 6 bases and J by 6 bases, with 17 bases left in between. Looked up from germline, CDR1 is LGHNT and CDR2 is FRNRAP. CDR3 length: 14 amino acids. The CDR3 spells CASGYRVDRAEAFF. The DNA for the CDR3 is TGTGCTAGTGGCTATCGGGTAGATCGGGCTGAAGCTTTCTTT.

The genes are TRBV6-1 and TRBJ1-1, with D possibly being TRBD1 (5 bases). The CDR3 contains 14 residues. Trimming cost V 4 bases and J 3 bases, with 12 bases left between them. Germline-derived CDR1 and CDR2 are MNHNS and SASEGT. The CDR3, as DNA: TGTGCCAGCAGTGGATTGGGACCGTACACTGAAGCTTTCTTT. Its protein is CASSGLGPYTEAFF.

The chain recombines TRBV19 with TRBJ2-1, with D perhaps being TRBD1 or TRBD2 (7 bases each). Germline V CDR1 and CDR2: LNHDA, SQIVND (reference sequence). V was pared by 10 bases and J by 4 bases, with 23 bases between. This CDR3 is 16 amino acids long. CDR3 residues: CATDVGGDSGYNEQFF. Written as DNA, the CDR3 is TGTGCCACTGACGTGGGGGGGGACAGCGGTTACAATGAGCAGTTCTTC. Full variable domain (outside the CDR3, taken from reference TRBV19 and TRBJ2-1): DGGITQSPKYLFRKEGQNVTLSCEQNLNHDAMYWYRQDPGQGLRLIYYSQIVNDFQKGDIAEGYSVSREKKESFPLTVTSAQKNPTAFYLCATDVGGDSGYNEQFFGPGTRLTVL.

The V and J genes are TRBV7-9 and TRBJ2-2; the D gene is possibly TRBD1 (6 bases). The V and J ends lost 2 bases and 0 bases respectively, with 7 bases between them. This CDR3 region has 15 residues. The germline V gene has CDR1 SEHNR and CDR2 FQNEAQ (reference sequence). CDR3 in amino acids: CASSLTGSNTGELFF. The CDR3 DNA sequence: TGTGCCAGCAGCTTAACAGGGTCGAACACCGGGGAGCTGTTTTTT.

The V call is TRBV5-1, the J call TRBJ2-7; 9 nucleotides match TRBD1. Germline V gene sequence: CDR1 SGHRS, CDR2 YFSETQ. The V segment lost 0 bases and the J segment 6 bases; nucleotides outside the gene matches: 7. This CDR3 has 15 amino acids. For the CDR3, the DNA is TGCGCCAGCAGCTTGGACAGGACAGGGGCTTCCGAGCAGTACTTC. Protein sequence: CASSLDRTGASEQYF. Drawing the rest from reference TRBV5-1 and TRBJ2-7, the complete variable domain is KAGVTQTPRYLIKTRGQQVTLSCSPISGHRSVSWYQQTPGQGLQFLFEYFSETQRNKGNFPGRFSGRQFSNSRSEMNVSTLELGDSALYLCASSLDRTGASEQYFGPGTRLTVT.

V and J are TRBV5-4 and TRBJ2-7; possible D gene TRBD2, 7 bases. The CDR3 is made up of 15 amino acids. CDR1 and CDR2 (germline): SGHNT, YYREEE (reference sequence). The germline V and J ends were trimmed by 4 bases and 3 bases, with 17 bases remaining between them. The CDR3: CASSPRGGAFYEQYF. CDR3 bases: TGTGCCAGCAGCCCGAGAGGGGGGGCTTTCTACGAGCAGTACTTC.

The chain is built from TRBV9 and TRBJ2-2; 7 bases agree with TRBD1. The germline CDR1 and CDR2 sequences are SGDLS and YYNGEE. V lost 3 bases, J lost 3 bases, and 17 bases stayed unmatched. This CDR3 region has 19 residues. The CDR3 loop is CASSATIDREKGHTGELFF. The DNA for the CDR3 is TGTGCCAGCAGCGCGACAATCGACAGGGAGAAAGGGCACACCGGGGAGCTGTTTTTT.

This clone showed up just a few times. The chain has TRBV11-2 and TRBJ2-2, with D unclear. Trimming took off 3 bases at V and 6 bases at J, with 8 bases between the two ends. Germline V lookup: CDR1 SGHAT, CDR2 FQNNGV. This CDR3 region has 13 residues. CDR3 sequence: CASSLERAGELFF. The CDR3 DNA follows: TGTGCCAGCAGCTTGGAAAGAGCCGGGGAGCTGTTTTTT.

The chain couples TRBV6-5 to TRBJ2-2; D might be TRBD2 (6 bases). The CDR3 has 16 residues. V lost 0 bases to trimming and J lost 7 bases, with 15 bases between them. The germline CDR1 and CDR2 sequences are MNHEY and SVGAGI. The CDR3 bases are TGTGCCAGCAGTTACTCGCGGGGTTACTGGATCGGGGAGCTGTTTTTT. Encoded protein: CASSYSRGYWIGELFF.

This sequence joins TRBV5-1 and TRBJ2-2; D possibly corresponds to TRBD1 (5 bases). The CDR3 loop spans 12 amino acids. Germline lookup yields CDR1 SGHRS and CDR2 YFSETQ. Trimming removed 4 bases from V and 8 bases from J, with 9 bases in between. The CDR3 loop is CASSKDRGELFF. For the CDR3, the DNA is TGCGCCAGCAGCAAAGACAGAGGGGAGCTGTTTTTT.

The chain employs TRBV2 and TRBJ2-4; TRBD1 might be the D (5 bases). Germline V gives CDR1 SNHLY, CDR2 FYNNEI. The CDR3 loop spans 13 amino acids. V was cut by 7 bases and J by 4 bases, with 11 bases left in between. The CDR3 loop is CASKLDSKNIQYF. In DNA, the CDR3 is TGTGCCAGCAAATTAGACAGTAAAAACATTCAGTACTTC.

The chain employs TRBV21-1 and TRBJ1-1. TRBV21-1 is a pseudogene locus. The CDR3 runs 11 residues. CDR3 DNA sequence: TGTGCCAGCAGCAAAGAAGGTGGTGCTTTCTTT. This gives the protein CASSKEGGAFF.

This clone appeared a single time. V and J are TRBV7-6 and TRBJ2-7, with 7 bases fitting TRBD1. The V segment lost 8 bases and the J segment 2 bases; nucleotides outside the gene matches: 3. This CDR3 is 12 amino acids long. CDR1 is SGHVS and CDR2 is FNYEAQ in the germline V gene. DNA of the CDR3: TGTGCCAGCGGGACAGACGCCTACGAGCAGTACTTC. This codes for CASGTDAYEQYF.

The gene calls are TRBV4-1 and TRBJ2-5, with 14 bases identical to TRBD2. CDR1 MGHRA and CDR2 YSYEKL come from the germline V gene. The CDR3 totals 17 residues. The ends lost 0 bases at V and 3 bases at J; junction bases unmatched: 3. The CDR3: CASSQEPGLAGEETQYF. DNA for the CDR3: TGCGCCAGCAGCCAAGAACCGGGACTAGCGGGAGAAGAGACCCAGTACTTC.

V usage is TRBV7-3 and J usage is TRBJ2-1, with a tentative D call TRBD2 (6 bases). This CDR3 has 16 amino acids. Germline values: CDR1 SGHTA, CDR2 FQGTGA. Trimming shortened V by 2 bases and J by 7 bases, and 18 bases separated the two germline ends. The CDR3 protein is CASSLLGSGSSNEQFF. As DNA, the CDR3 is TGTGCCAGCAGCTTATTGGGAAGCGGGTCATCGAATGAGCAGTTCTTC.

The genes are TRBV19 and TRBJ2-3; TRBD2 aligns across 13 bases. Germline-derived CDR1 and CDR2 are LNHDA and SQIVND (reference sequence). The CDR3 loop spans 16 amino acids. V was pared by 6 bases and J by 6 bases, with 9 bases of the junction left unmatched. The chain's CDR3 is CASRSPGLAGSDTQYF. The DNA of the CDR3 is TGTGCCAGTAGATCCCCGGGACTAGCGGGATCCGATACGCAGTATTTT. Full variable domain (rest looked up from reference TRBV19 and TRBJ2-3): DGGITQSPKYLFRKEGQNVTLSCEQNLNHDAMYWYRQDPGQGLRLIYYSQIVNDFQKGDIAEGYSVSREKKESFPLTVTSAQKNPTAFYLCASRSPGLAGSDTQYFGPGTRLTVL.